Below, one TCR beta chain is given with its context. The length of the CDR3 is 16 residues. CDR1 is LNHDA, CDR2 SQIVND, per germline (reference sequence). Trimming left V 2 bases short and J 6 bases short, with 17 bases between. This record belongs to a study of blood T cell repertoires in COVID-19. This table comes from immunoSEQ multiplex PCR, and its TCRdb copy is limited to in-frame clones, with some not included. The data show some 240,000 clones, approximately 80% seen once. The specimen was peripheral blood. J is TRBJ1-5 and V is TRBV19; D may be TRBD1 (5 bases). The TCR sequence derives from a woman aged 40 to 55 who had recovered from COVID-19. CDR3 amino acids: CASSISGSGGVQPQHF. The CDR3, as DNA: TGTGCCAGTAGTATATCGGGGAGTGGGGGGGTTCAGCCCCAGCATTTT.